Reported below is one T cell receptor (beta chain). Its specificity is not known. Isolation of CD8+ and CD4+ T cells was performed negatively, whereas enrichment of TEMRA cells was done by FACS. After extraction with the RNeasy kit, roughly 0.45 to 1 ug of the RNA was reverse transcribed using random hexamers. An immunoSEQ multiplex PCR amplified TCR beta CDR3 over 54 Vbeta and 13 Jbeta. TCRdb re-called the immunoSEQ multiplex PCR reads with MiXCR, one entry per CDR3 protein. The sample lists some 130,000 distinct CDR3 sequences, under 95% seen once, with around 0.24% in the top ten. The entry originates in a study of CD8 T cells in Susac syndrome. This CDR3 is built from 12 residues. Germline-derived CDR1 and CDR2 are SQVTM and ANQGSEA. Trimming removed 4 bases from V and 0 bases from J, with 3 bases in between. Regarding the study as a whole: An acknowledgment was made by the study that its TCR sequencing and HLA analysis involved relatively few individuals.

The receptor was derived from a human donor with multiple sclerosis. The chain carries TRBV29-1 and TRBJ2-2; D ambiguous. Sequences were obtained from CD8+ T cells from PBMCs. CDR3 amino acids: CSVVPNTGELFF. The CDR3 bases are TGCAGCGTTGTCCCGAACACCGGGGAGCTGTTTTTT.